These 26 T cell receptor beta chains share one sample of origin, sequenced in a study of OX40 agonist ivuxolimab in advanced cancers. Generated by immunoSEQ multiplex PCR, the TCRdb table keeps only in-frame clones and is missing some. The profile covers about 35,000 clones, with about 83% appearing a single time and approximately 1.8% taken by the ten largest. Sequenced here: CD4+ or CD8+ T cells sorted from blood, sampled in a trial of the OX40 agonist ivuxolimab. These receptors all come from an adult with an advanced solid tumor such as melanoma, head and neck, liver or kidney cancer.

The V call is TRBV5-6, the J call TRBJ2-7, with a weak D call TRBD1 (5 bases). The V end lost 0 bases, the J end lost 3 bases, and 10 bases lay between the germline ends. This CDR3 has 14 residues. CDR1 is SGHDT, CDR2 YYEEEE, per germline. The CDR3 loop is CASSLVSGYYEQYF. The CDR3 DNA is TGTGCCAGCAGCTTGGTGTCAGGGTACTACGAGCAGTACTTC.

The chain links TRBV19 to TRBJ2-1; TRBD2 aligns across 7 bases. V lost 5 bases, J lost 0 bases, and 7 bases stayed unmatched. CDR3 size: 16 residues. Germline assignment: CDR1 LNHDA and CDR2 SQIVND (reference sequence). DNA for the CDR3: TGTGCCAGTAGTGCCCCCGGGGGGAGCTCCTACAATGAGCAGTTCTTC. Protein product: CASSAPGGSSYNEQFF.

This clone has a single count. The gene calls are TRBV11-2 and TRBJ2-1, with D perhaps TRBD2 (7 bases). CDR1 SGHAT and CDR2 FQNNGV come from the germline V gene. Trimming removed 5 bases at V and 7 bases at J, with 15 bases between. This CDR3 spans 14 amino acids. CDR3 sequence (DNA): TGTGCCAGCAGCACCCGGGGGGCCTTGAATGAGCAGTTCTTC. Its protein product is CASSTRGALNEQFF. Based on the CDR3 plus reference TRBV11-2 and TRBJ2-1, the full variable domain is EAGVAQSPRYKIIEKRQSVAFWCNPISGHATLYWYQQILGQGPKLLIQFQNNGVVDDSQLPKDRFSAERLKGVDSTLKIQPAKLEDSAVYLCASSTRGALNEQFFGPGTRLTVL.

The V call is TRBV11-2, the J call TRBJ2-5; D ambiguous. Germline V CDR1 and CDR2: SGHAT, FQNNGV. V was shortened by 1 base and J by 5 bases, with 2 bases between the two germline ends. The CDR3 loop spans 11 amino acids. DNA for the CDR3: TGTGCCAGCAGCTTAGCGGAGACCCAGTACTTC. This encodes CASSLAETQYF.

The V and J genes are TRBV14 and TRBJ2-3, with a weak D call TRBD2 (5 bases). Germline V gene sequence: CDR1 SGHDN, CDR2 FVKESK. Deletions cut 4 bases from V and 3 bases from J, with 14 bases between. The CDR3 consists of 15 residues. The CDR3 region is CASSPDYFETDTQYF. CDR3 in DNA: TGTGCCAGCAGCCCCGACTATTTTGAGACAGATACGCAGTATTTT.

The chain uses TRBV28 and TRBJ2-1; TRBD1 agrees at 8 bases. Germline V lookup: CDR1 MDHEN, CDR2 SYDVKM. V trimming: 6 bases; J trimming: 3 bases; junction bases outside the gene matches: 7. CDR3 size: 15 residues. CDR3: CASSLNRGNYNEQFF. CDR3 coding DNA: TGTGCCAGCAGCCTAAACAGGGGGAACTACAATGAGCAGTTCTTC.

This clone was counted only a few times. CDR3 in amino acids: CAIKGPTGETEQYF. The CDR3 DNA is TGTGCCATCAAGGGACCGACAGGGGAGACCGAGCAGTACTTC. The V gene is TRBV10-3, the J gene TRBJ2-7; 8 bases match TRBD1. Germline trimming cut 7 bases from V and 6 bases from J; bases unmatched to any gene: 11. The V gene's germline CDR1 is ENHRY and CDR2 SYGVKD. The CDR3 is made up of 14 amino acids.

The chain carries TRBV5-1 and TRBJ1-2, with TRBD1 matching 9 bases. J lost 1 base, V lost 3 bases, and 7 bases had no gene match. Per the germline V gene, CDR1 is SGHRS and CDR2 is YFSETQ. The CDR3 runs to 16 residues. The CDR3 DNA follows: TGCGCCAGCAGCTCGTCGGGACAGGGTCATAACTATGGCTACACCTTC. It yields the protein CASSSSGQGHNYGYTF.

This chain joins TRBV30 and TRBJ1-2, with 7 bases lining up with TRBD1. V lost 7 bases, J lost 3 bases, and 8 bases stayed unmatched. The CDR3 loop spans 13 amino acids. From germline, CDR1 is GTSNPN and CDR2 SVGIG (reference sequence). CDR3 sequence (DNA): TGTGCCTTACAGACAGGGCTGTACTATGGCTACACCTTC. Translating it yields CALQTGLYYGYTF.

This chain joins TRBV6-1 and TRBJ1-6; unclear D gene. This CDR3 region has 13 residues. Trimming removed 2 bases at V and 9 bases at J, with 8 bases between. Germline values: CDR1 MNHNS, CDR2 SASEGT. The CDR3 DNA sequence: TGTGCCAGCAGTGAATCCCAGATTTCACCCCTCCACTTT. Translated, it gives CASSESQISPLHF.

DNA of the CDR3: TGTGCCAGCAGCCGCCTCGGACAGGCCGGGGAGCTGTTTTTT. Encoded protein: CASSRLGQAGELFF. This sequence joins TRBV7-6 and TRBJ2-2; TRBD1 agrees at 7 bases. The germline V gene encodes CDR1 SGHVS and CDR2 FNYEAQ. V was pared by 5 bases and J by 6 bases, with 6 bases of the junction left unmatched. The CDR3 extends over 14 amino acids.

This chain's CDR3 is CASSPGTSGNTIYF. As DNA, the CDR3 is TGTGCCAGCTCACCGGGCACCTCTGGAAACACCATATATTTT. This chain links TRBV18 with TRBJ1-3; no clear D. There are 14 residues in the CDR3. Germline V lookup: CDR1 KGHSH, CDR2 LQKENI. Trimming took 3 bases from V and 0 from J, leaving 6 bases between them.

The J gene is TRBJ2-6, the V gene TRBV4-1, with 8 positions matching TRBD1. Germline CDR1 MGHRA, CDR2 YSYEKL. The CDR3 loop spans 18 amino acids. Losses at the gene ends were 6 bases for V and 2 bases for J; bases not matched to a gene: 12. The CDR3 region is CASRLSGQGFPGANVLTF. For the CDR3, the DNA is TGCGCCAGCAGACTTTCCGGACAGGGTTTCCCTGGGGCCAACGTCCTGACTTTC.

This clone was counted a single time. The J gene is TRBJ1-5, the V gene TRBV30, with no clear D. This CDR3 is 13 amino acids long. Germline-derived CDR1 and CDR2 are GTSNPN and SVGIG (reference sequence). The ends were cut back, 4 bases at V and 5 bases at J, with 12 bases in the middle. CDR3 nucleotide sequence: TGTGCCTGGACGGACGGAAAAGATCAGCCCCAGCATTTT. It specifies CAWTDGKDQPQHF.

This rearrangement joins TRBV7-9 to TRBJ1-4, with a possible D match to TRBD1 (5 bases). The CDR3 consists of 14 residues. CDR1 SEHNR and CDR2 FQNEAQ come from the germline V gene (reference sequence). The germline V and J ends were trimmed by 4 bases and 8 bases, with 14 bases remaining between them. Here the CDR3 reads CASSSRDGGEKLFF. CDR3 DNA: TGTGCCAGCAGCTCTCGGGACGGCGGGGAAAAACTGTTTTTT.

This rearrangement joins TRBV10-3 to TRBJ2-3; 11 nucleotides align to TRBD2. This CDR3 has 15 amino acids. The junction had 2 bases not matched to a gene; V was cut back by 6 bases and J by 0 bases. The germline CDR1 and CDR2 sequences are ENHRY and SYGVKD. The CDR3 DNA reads TGTGCCATCAGACTAGCGGGGGAGAGCACAGATACGCAGTATTTT. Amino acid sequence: CAIRLAGESTDTQYF.

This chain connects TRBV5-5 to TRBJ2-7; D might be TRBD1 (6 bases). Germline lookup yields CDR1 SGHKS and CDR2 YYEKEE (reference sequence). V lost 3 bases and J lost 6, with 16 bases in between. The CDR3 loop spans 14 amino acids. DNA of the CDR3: TGTGCCAGCAGCTGGGAGACCACAGGGTCCGAGCAGTACTTC. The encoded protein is CASSWETTGSEQYF. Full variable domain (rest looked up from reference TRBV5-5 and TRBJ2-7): DAGVTQSPTHLIKTRGQQVTLRCSPISGHKSVSWYQQVLGQGPQFIFQYYEKEERGRGNFPDRFSARQFPNYSSELNVNALLLGDSALYLCASSWETTGSEQYFGPGTRLTVT.

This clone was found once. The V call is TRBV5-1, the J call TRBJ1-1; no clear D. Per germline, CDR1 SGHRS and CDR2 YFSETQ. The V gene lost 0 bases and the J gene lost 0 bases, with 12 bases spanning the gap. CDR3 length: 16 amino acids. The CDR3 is CASSLAQAELNTEAFF. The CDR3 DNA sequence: TGCGCCAGCAGCTTGGCCCAGGCAGAATTGAACACTGAAGCTTTCTTT.

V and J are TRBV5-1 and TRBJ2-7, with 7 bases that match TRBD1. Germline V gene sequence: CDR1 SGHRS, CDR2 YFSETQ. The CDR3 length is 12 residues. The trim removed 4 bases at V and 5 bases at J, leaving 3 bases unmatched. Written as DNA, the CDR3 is TGCGCCAGCAGCCCTGACAGGGACGAGCAGTACTTC. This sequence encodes CASSPDRDEQYF.

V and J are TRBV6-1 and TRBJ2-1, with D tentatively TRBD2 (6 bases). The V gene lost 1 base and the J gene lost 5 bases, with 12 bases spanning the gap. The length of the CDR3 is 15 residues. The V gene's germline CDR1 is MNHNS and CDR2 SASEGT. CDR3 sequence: CASSEVGPGDNEQFF. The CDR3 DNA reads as TGTGCCAGCAGTGAAGTTGGTCCGGGAGACAATGAGCAGTTCTTC.

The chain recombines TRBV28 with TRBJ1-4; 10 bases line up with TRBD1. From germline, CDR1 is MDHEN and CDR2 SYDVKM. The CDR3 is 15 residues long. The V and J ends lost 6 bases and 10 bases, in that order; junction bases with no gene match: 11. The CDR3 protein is CASRGTGTGARKLFF. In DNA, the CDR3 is TGTGCCAGCAGGGGGACCGGGACAGGGGCGCGAAAACTGTTTTTT.

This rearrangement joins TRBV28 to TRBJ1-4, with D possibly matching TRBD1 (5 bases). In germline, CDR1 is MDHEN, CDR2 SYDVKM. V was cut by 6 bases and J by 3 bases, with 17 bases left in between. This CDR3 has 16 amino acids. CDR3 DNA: TGTGCCAGCAGAAACCGGGACTTAGAGGCTAATGAAAAACTGTTTTTT. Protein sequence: CASRNRDLEANEKLFF. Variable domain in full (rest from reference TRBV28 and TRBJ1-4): DVKVTQSSRYLVKRTGEKVFLECVQDMDHENMFWYRQDPGLGLRLIYFSYDVKMKEKGDIPEGYSVSREKKERFSLILESASTNQTSMYLCASRNRDLEANEKLFFGSGTQLSVL.

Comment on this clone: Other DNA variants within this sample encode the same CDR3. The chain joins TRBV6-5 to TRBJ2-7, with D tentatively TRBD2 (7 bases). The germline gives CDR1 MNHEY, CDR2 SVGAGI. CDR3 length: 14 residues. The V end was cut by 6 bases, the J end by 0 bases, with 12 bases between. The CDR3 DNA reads TGTGCCAGCAGAGGCGGGGGCGACTCCTACGAGCAGTACTTC. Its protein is CASRGGGDSYEQYF.

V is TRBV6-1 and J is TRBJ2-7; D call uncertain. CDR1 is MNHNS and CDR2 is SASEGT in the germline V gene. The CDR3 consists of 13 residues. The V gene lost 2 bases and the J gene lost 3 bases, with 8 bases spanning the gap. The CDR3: CASSESIVYEQYF. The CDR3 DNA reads TGTGCCAGCAGTGAAAGCATAGTCTACGAGCAGTACTTC.

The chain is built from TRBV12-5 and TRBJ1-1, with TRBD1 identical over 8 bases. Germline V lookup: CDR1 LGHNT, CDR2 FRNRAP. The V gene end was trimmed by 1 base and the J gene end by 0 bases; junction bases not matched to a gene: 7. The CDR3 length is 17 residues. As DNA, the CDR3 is TGTGCTAGTGGTTTGGGGGGACAGGCTCGCTTGAACACTGAAGCTTTCTTT. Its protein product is CASGLGGQARLNTEAFF. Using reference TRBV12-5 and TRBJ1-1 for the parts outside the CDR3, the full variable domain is DARVTQTPRHKVTEMGQEVTMRCQPILGHNTVFWYRQTMMQGLELLAYFRNRAPLDDSGMPKDRFSAEMPDATLATLKIQPSEPRDSAVYFCASGLGGQARLNTEAFFGQGTRLTVV.

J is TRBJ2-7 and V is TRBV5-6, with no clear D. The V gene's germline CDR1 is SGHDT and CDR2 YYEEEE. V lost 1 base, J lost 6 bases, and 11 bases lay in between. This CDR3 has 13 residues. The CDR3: CASSLNPRIEQYF. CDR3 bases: TGTGCCAGCAGCTTGAATCCTCGGATCGAGCAGTACTTC.